These 9 T cell receptor beta chains originate from one sample sequenced in a study of regulatory T cells in long-lasting Graves disease. Time point described: newly diagnosed GD, antithyroid drugs for less than 3 months. PBMCs were the source of the RNA used for TCR sequencing. The authors built TCR beta libraries using iRepertoire HTBI primers and Arm-PCR of CDR3 regions. TCRdb ran MiXCR on the multiplex PCR reads and lists one entry per CDR3 protein. The sample shows over 500,000 distinct CDR3 sequences, 16% of them seen only once. The sample was also reused in another study, on T cells in Graves' hyperthyroidism and ophthalmopathy.

The sequenced sample was peripheral blood mononuclear cells (PBMCs), obtained at new diagnosis, from a patient treated with antithyroid drugs. The receptors originated from a woman in her 30s with Graves disease.

The chain is built from TRBV19 and TRBJ1-5; D gene ambiguous. The CDR3 sequence is 15 residues long. Germline CDR1 and CDR2: LNHDA and SQIVND (reference sequence). V lost 3 bases and J 0 bases, leaving 9 bases between the germline ends. CDR3 in DNA: TGTGCCAGTAGTATGGCAGTTTATAGCAATCAGCCCCAGCATTTT. It translates to CASSMAVYSNQPQHF. The full variable domain, completed using reference TRBV19 and TRBJ1-5, is DGGITQSPKYLFRKEGQNVTLSCEQNLNHDAMYWYRQDPGQGLRLIYYSQIVNDFQKGDIAEGYSVSREKKESFPLTVTSAQKNPTAFYLCASSMAVYSNQPQHFGDGTRLSIL.

This clonotype has more than one count but fewer than ten. The chain carries TRBV20-1 and TRBJ2-7; 7 bases map to TRBD1. The CDR3 length is 17 residues. Germline values: CDR1 DFQATT, CDR2 SNEGSKA (reference sequence). The V and J ends lost 6 bases and 4 bases, in that order; junction bases with no gene match: 21. The CDR3 protein is CSASGTAGKLSVYEQYF. The CDR3 bases are TGCAGTGCATCCGGGACAGCTGGGAAGCTTAGTGTATACGAGCAGTACTTC.

This clonotype was seen at least ten times. The chain links TRBV2 to TRBJ2-3; D is possibly TRBD2 (6 bases). Germline V gene data show CDR1 as SNHLY and CDR2 as FYNNEI. Trimming removed 8 bases at V and 1 base at J, with 13 bases between. The CDR3 loop spans 14 amino acids. CDR3 loop: CASVRGIGTDTQYF. The CDR3 nucleotides read TGTGCCAGCGTACGGGGGATTGGCACAGATACGCAGTATTTT.

This clonotype has a count of ten or more. The V and J genes are TRBV28 and TRBJ1-2; no definite D call. This CDR3 has 12 residues. V gave up 7 bases and J gave up 4 bases, with 10 bases separating them. Germline CDR1 is MDHEN and CDR2 is SYDVKM. CDR3 coding DNA: TGTGCCAGCACCGGTCGTGCCTATGGCTACACCTTC. Its protein product is CASTGRAYGYTF.

Notes on this clonotype: This sequence may be a read error, since a much larger clone differs from it by one base. This chain joins TRBV25-1 and TRBJ1-2; no reliable D call. Germline CDR1 and CDR2: MGHDK and SYGVNS. This CDR3 region has 16 residues. CDR3 nucleotide sequence: TGTACCAGCAGTCCCAAAGGGAACAGATATCACTATGGCTACACCTTC. It specifies CTSSPKGNRYHYGYTF.

The chain uses TRBV19 and TRBJ2-3; 8 bases line up with TRBD2. Germline CDR1 LNHDA, CDR2 SQIVND (reference sequence). Trimming cost V 4 bases and J 6 bases; bases outside gene matches: 15. The CDR3 covers 17 residues. The CDR3 bases are TGTGCCAGTAGTACGGGGACTAGGACTAGATTATCGGATACGCAGTATTTT. Residues: CASSTGTRTRLSDTQYF.

The V and J genes are TRBV5-1 and TRBJ1-2; 7 nucleotides match TRBD1. The CDR3 sequence is 14 residues long. J lost 4 bases, V lost 4 bases, and 7 bases had no gene match. Germline lookup yields CDR1 SGHRS and CDR2 YFSETQ. CDR3 sequence reads: CASSPVTGTYGYTF. CDR3 DNA: TGCGCCAGCAGCCCCGTGACAGGGACCTATGGCTACACCTTC.

The chain employs TRBV9 and TRBJ1-1; TRBD1 matches at 7 bases. The trim removed 4 bases at V and 3 bases at J, leaving 15 bases unmatched. Per the germline V gene, CDR1 is SGDLS and CDR2 is YYNGEE. The CDR3 consists of 17 residues. The CDR3 DNA sequence: TGTGCCAGCAGCATAAACAGGGGCCCTATATCTGACACTGAAGCTTTCTTT. Translated, it gives CASSINRGPISDTEAFF.

On this clonotype itself: Possible read error: a much larger clone is one base away. This sequence joins TRBV3-1 and TRBJ2-5; D possibly corresponds to TRBD1 (6 bases). The CDR3 contains 13 residues. Per the germline V gene, CDR1 is LGHDT and CDR2 is YNNKEL (reference sequence). The CDR3 DNA reads as TGTGCCAGCGGCCAGTGGGGGCAGTATGCCCAGTACTTC. Its protein is CASGQWGQYAQYF.